This T cell receptor beta chain was captured by sequencing in a study of blood T cells in healthy people across ages. The second PCR ran about 6 to 11 cycles with a sample-barcoded 5' primer and J-beta primers. TCRdb reprocessed the 5' RACE reads via MiXCR and lists one record per CDR3 protein. The sample holds hundreds of thousands of distinct CDR3 sequences, 20% to 25% seen once. In germline, CDR1 is SGHRS, CDR2 YFSETQ. The CDR3 is made up of 17 amino acids. Trimming shortened V by 0 bases and J by 5 bases, and 19 bases separated the two germline ends. This clonotype showed up just once. A further study also used this sample, focusing on T cells of mothers and their children.

The origin of this receptor is a boy younger than 18 in good health. The sequenced sample consisted of blood. The chain uses TRBV5-1 and TRBJ2-3, with D tentatively TRBD1 or TRBD2 (5 bases each). The CDR3 coding sequence is TGCGCCAGCAGCTTGGCCGTTAGGGGAGCACAGATAGATACGCAGTATTTT. It specifies CASSLAVRGAQIDTQYF.